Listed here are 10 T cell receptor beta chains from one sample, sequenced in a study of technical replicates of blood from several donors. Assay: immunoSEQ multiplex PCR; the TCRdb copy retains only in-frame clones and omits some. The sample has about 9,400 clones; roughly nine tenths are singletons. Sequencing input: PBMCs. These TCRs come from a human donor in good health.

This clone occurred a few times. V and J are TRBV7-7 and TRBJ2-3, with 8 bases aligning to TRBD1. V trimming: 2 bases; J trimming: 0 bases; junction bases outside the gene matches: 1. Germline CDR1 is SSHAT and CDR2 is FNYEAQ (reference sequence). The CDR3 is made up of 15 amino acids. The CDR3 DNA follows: TGTGCCAGCAGCTTACAGGGGGCAAGCACAGATACGCAGTATTTT. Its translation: CASSLQGASTDTQYF.

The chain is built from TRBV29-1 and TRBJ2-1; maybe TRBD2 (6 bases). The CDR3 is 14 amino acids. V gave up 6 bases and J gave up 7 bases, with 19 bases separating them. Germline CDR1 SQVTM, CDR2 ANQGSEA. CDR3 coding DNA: TGCAGCGTCGGAAGGCTAGCGATAATGAATGAGCAGTTCTTC. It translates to CSVGRLAIMNEQFF.

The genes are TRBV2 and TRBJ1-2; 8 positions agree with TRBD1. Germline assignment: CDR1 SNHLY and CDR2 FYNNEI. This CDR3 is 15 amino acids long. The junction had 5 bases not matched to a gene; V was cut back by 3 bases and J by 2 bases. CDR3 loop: CASSELDRENYGYTF. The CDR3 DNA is TGTGCCAGCAGTGAGTTGGACAGGGAAAACTATGGCTACACCTTC.

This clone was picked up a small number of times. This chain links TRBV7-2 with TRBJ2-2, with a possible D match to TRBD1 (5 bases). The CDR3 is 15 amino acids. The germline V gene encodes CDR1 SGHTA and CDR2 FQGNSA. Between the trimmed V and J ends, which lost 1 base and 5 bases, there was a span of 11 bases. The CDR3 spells CASSLEAQGTGELFF. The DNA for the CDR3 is TGTGCCAGCAGCTTAGAGGCGCAGGGAACCGGGGAGCTGTTTTTT.

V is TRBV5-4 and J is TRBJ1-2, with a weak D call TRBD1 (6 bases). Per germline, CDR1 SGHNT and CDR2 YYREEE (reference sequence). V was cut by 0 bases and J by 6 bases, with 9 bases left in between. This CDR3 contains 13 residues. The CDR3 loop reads CASSLAPGDGYTF. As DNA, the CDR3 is TGTGCCAGCAGCTTGGCACCAGGGGATGGCTACACCTTC.

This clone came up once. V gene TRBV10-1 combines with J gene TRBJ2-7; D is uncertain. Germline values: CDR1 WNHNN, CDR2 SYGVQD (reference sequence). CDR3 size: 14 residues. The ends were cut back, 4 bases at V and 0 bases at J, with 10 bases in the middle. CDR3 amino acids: CASSGVLSSYEQYF. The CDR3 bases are TGCGCCAGCAGTGGAGTCCTGAGCTCCTACGAGCAGTACTTC.

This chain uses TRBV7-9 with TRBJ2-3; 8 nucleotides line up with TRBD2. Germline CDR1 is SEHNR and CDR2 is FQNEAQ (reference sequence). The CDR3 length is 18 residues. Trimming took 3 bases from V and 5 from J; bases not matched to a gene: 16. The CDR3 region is CASSFSPSGLPGGDTQYF. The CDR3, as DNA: TGTGCCAGCAGCTTCTCCCCTAGCGGGCTGCCTGGGGGAGATACGCAGTATTTT.

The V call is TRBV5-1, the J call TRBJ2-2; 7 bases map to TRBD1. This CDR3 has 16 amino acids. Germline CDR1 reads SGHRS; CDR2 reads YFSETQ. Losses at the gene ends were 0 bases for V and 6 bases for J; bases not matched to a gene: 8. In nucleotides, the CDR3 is TGCGCCAGCAGCTTGGGCTTAGGGGGCGCACCCGGGGAGCTGTTTTTT. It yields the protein CASSLGLGGAPGELFF.

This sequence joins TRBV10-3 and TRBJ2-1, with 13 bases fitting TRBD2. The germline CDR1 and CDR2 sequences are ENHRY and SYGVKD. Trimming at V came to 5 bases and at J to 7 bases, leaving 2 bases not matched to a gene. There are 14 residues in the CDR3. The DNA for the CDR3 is TGTGCCATCAGTAGGACTAGCGGGAGTAATGAGCAGTTCTTC. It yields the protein CAISRTSGSNEQFF.

DNA for the CDR3: TGTGCCAGCTCACCCCGGACTAGCGGACCGATGAGCTCCTACAATGAGCAGTTCTTC. It encodes CASSPRTSGPMSSYNEQFF. The rearrangement uses TRBV18 and TRBJ2-1; 10 bases map to TRBD2. This CDR3 is built from 19 residues. Germline CDR1 reads KGHSH; CDR2 reads LQKENI. The ends lost 3 bases at V and 0 bases at J; junction bases unmatched: 11.